These 23 T cell receptor beta chains share one sample of origin, sequenced in a study of radiation and T cells in renal cell carcinoma. The time point is: blood 4 weeks post-SBRT, at nephrectomy. Treatment described: 15 Gy SBRT to primary tumor, nephrectomy 4 weeks later. Profiling relied on immunoSEQ multiplex PCR, and the TCRdb table lists in-frame clones only, not all of them. The repertoire holds approximately 40,000 clones, roughly 82% seen once, with 25% to 35% in the top ten. The sequences come from blood, collected from a patient whose treatment included radiotherapy and nephrectomy. The source is a woman in her 70s with renal cell carcinoma.

The rearrangement uses TRBV9 and TRBJ2-2, with a possible D match to TRBD1 (5 bases). There are 16 residues in the CDR3. Looked up from germline, CDR1 is SGDLS and CDR2 is YYNGEE. V was trimmed by 2 bases and J by 5 bases, leaving 16 bases between them. Here the CDR3 DNA reads TGTGCCAGCAGCGTTGGGGCCCCTCGACGGACCGGGGAGCTGTTTTTT. Amino acids: CASSVGAPRRTGELFF.

CDR3 protein: CASSESFRSGSGSYNEQFF. CDR3 DNA sequence: TGCGCCAGCAGTGAAAGTTTCCGGAGCGGGAGCGGTTCCTACAATGAGCAGTTCTTC. V usage is TRBV10-2 and J usage is TRBJ2-1; TRBD2 matches 8 bases. Germline CDR1 and CDR2: WSHSY and SAAADI. The length of the CDR3 is 19 residues. With 3 bases clipped from V and 1 base from J, the junction kept 14 bases outside the gene matches.

The chain couples TRBV29-1 to TRBJ2-5, with a weak D call TRBD2 (5 bases). V shed 7 bases and J shed 2 bases, with 17 bases lying between them. There are 14 residues in the CDR3. Germline V gives CDR1 SQVTM, CDR2 ANQGSEA. CDR3 amino acids: CSAGGSRRQETQYF. CDR3 bases: TGCAGCGCAGGAGGTTCTAGAAGGCAAGAGACCCAGTACTTC.

The chain employs TRBV5-4 and TRBJ1-5; D ambiguous. The germline V gene has CDR1 SGHNT and CDR2 YYREEE (reference sequence). The CDR3 is made up of 14 amino acids. The germline V and J ends were trimmed by 4 bases and 2 bases, with 10 bases remaining between them. The CDR3 DNA reads as TGTGCCAGCAGCAGAAAGGCTGGCAATCAGCCCCAGCATTTT. Translated: CASSRKAGNQPQHF.

V gene TRBV2 combines with J gene TRBJ2-7; 11 bases match TRBD1. CDR1 SNHLY and CDR2 FYNNEI come from the germline V gene. Germline trimming cut 6 bases from V and 6 bases from J; bases unmatched to any gene: 7. The CDR3 has 14 amino acids. The CDR3 coding sequence is TGTGCCAGCAGAGCCGGGACAGGGGGAACCGAGCAGTACTTC. Translating it yields CASRAGTGGTEQYF.

Only one count was recorded for this clone. The V and J genes are TRBV25-1 and TRBJ1-2; D is possibly TRBD1 (5 bases). Looked up from germline, CDR1 is MGHDK and CDR2 is SYGVNS. V was shortened by 0 bases and J by 0 bases, with 11 bases between the two germline ends. This CDR3 is built from 16 residues. CDR3 in DNA: TGTGCCAGCAGTGAATATACGGGGGACGCTAACTATGGCTACACCTTC. It is translated as CASSEYTGDANYGYTF.

For the CDR3, the DNA is TGTGCCAGCAGCCCAGGGGCGGGATGGGTGTACGAGCAGTACTTC. It yields the protein CASSPGAGWVYEQYF. The rearrangement links TRBV7-2 to TRBJ2-7, with D possibly being TRBD1 or TRBD2 (6 bases each). CDR3 length: 15 residues. Germline-derived CDR1 and CDR2 are SGHTA and FQGNSA. The ends were cut back, 5 bases at V and 4 bases at J, with 18 bases in the middle.

The rearrangement uses TRBV2 and TRBJ1-3, with D unclear. Germline values: CDR1 SNHLY, CDR2 FYNNEI. The CDR3 runs to 15 residues. Trimming shortened V by 6 bases and J by 0 bases, and 12 bases separated the two germline ends. The CDR3 region is CASRAEQISGNTIYF. The CDR3 bases are TGTGCCAGCAGGGCGGAACAAATCTCTGGAAACACCATATATTTT.

The chain recombines TRBV5-6 with TRBJ2-5; D gene ambiguous. Germline CDR1 SGHDT, CDR2 YYEEEE. This CDR3 contains 14 residues. V was trimmed by 0 bases and J by 5 bases, leaving 11 bases between them. The CDR3 is CASSLVMGMETQYF. The DNA of the CDR3 is TGTGCCAGCAGCTTGGTGATGGGTATGGAGACCCAGTACTTC.

The chain has TRBV7-2 and TRBJ1-1; D call uncertain. Germline values: CDR1 SGHTA, CDR2 FQGNSA. V lost 1 base, J lost 1 base, and 4 bases lay in between. This CDR3 comprises 13 residues. The CDR3 reads CASSLGANTEAFF. CDR3 nucleotides: TGTGCCAGCAGCTTAGGTGCGAACACTGAAGCTTTCTTT. The whole variable domain, remainder taken from reference TRBV7-2 and TRBJ1-1, is GAGVSQSPSNKVTEKGKDVELRCDPISGHTALYWYRQSLGQGLEFLIYFQGNSAPDKSGLPSDRFSAERTGGSVSTLTIQRTQQEDSAVYLCASSLGANTEAFFGQGTRLTVV.

This clone appeared a single time. The chain joins TRBV2 to TRBJ1-5; D is unclear. CDR1 is SNHLY, CDR2 FYNNEI, per germline. Deletions cut 3 bases from V and 6 bases from J, with 12 bases between. The CDR3 loop spans 14 amino acids. The CDR3 loop is CASSEYGSSQPQHF. DNA for the CDR3: TGTGCCAGCAGTGAGTACGGGAGTAGTCAGCCCCAGCATTTT.

V usage is TRBV4-2 and J usage is TRBJ2-7; TRBD2 aligns across 8 bases. Germline V gene lookup returns CDR1 LGHNA and CDR2 YNFKEQ. The CDR3 is made up of 17 amino acids. V was clipped by 0 bases and J by 4 bases; unmatched bases: 11. In nucleotides, the CDR3 is TGTGCCAGCAGCCAAGATAAGGGACTAGTTACGTCGTACGAGCAGTACTTC. Translating gives CASSQDKGLVTSYEQYF.

This rearrangement joins TRBV9 to TRBJ2-7; D is perhaps TRBD2 (6 bases). The ends were cut back, 4 bases at V and 0 bases at J, with 11 bases in the middle. The CDR3 covers 14 residues. Germline-derived CDR1 and CDR2 are SGDLS and YYNGEE. CDR3 in amino acids: CASSPGGSSYEQYF. The CDR3 DNA sequence: TGTGCCAGCAGCCCTGGGGGGAGCTCCTACGAGCAGTACTTC.

The CDR3 sequence is CASSVRVNYVGYTF. CDR3 sequence (DNA): TGTGCCAGTAGTGTCAGGGTTAATTATGTCGGCTACACCTTC. The V and J genes are TRBV19 and TRBJ1-2; possible D gene TRBD1, 5 bases. CDR3 size: 14 residues. Germline V gives CDR1 LNHDA, CDR2 SQIVND (reference sequence). V was pared by 5 bases and J by 8 bases, with 18 bases between.

The genes are TRBV19 and TRBJ2-7; 10 nucleotides match TRBD2. The germline gives CDR1 LNHDA, CDR2 SQIVND (reference sequence). The CDR3 covers 14 residues. Losses at the gene ends were 6 bases for V and 7 bases for J; bases not matched to a gene: 9. In DNA form, the CDR3 reads TGTGCCAGTAGCCTGACTAGCGGGCGCCTGGAGCAGTACTTC. Protein product: CASSLTSGRLEQYF.

The rearrangement joins TRBV29-1 to TRBJ1-1, with D possibly TRBD1 on 5 matching bases. The CDR3 has 12 residues. V shed 5 bases and J shed 5 bases, with 12 bases lying between them. Germline V gene data show CDR1 as SQVTM and CDR2 as ANQGSEA. The CDR3 loop reads CSVLMGGTEAFF. In DNA form, the CDR3 reads TGCAGCGTTCTTATGGGGGGAACTGAAGCTTTCTTT.

This rearrangement joins TRBV6-5 to TRBJ1-1, with 8 nucleotides matching TRBD1. The CDR3 runs to 14 residues. The junction had 6 bases not matched to a gene; V was cut back by 2 bases and J by 7 bases. The germline CDR1 and CDR2 sequences are MNHEY and SVGAGI. In DNA form, the CDR3 reads TGTGCCAGCAGTTACGGGACAGGAGTTGTTGAAGCTTTCTTT. It encodes CASSYGTGVVEAFF.

This rearrangement joins TRBV7-9 to TRBJ1-4; D is unclear. The CDR3 totals 11 residues. V was pared by 1 base and J by 6 bases, with 0 bases between. Germline V lookup: CDR1 SEHNR, CDR2 FQNEAQ (reference sequence). The CDR3 protein is CASSLDEKLFF. CDR3 bases: TGTGCCAGCAGCTTAGATGAAAAACTGTTTTTT.

This sequence joins TRBV7-6 and TRBJ2-5; D is tentatively TRBD1 or TRBD2 (5 bases each). Deletions cut 5 bases from V and 0 bases from J, with 10 bases between. This CDR3 region has 14 residues. Germline V gene lookup returns CDR1 SGHVS and CDR2 FNYEAQ. The CDR3 is CASSATGHQETQYF. CDR3 in DNA: TGTGCCAGCAGCGCAACGGGACACCAAGAGACCCAGTACTTC.

V and J are TRBV18 and TRBJ1-2; D is uncertain. This CDR3 is built from 15 residues. V lost 3 bases and J lost 8, with 19 bases in between. Germline loops: CDR1 KGHSH, CDR2 LQKENI. The DNA of the CDR3 is TGTGCCAGCTCACCGACGGAGACCGCGGTCAAGGGCTACACCTTC. Protein sequence: CASSPTETAVKGYTF. Variable domain in full (rest from reference TRBV18 and TRBJ1-2): NAGVMQNPRHLVRRRGQEARLRCSPMKGHSHVYWYRQLPEEGLKFMVYLQKENIIDESGMPKERFSAEFPKEGPSILRIQQVVRGDSAAYFCASSPTETAVKGYTFGSGTRLTVV.

This clone was recorded a few times. This chain links TRBV6-1 with TRBJ1-5, with a weak D call TRBD1 (5 bases). This CDR3 spans 14 amino acids. The ends were cut back, 6 bases at V and 4 bases at J, with 13 bases in the middle. The germline V gene encodes CDR1 MNHNS and CDR2 SASEGT. CDR3 amino acids: CASRALDRNQPQHF. In DNA, the CDR3 is TGTGCCAGCAGGGCCCTTGACAGAAATCAGCCCCAGCATTTT.

The chain combines TRBV6-6 with TRBJ2-7; no firm D call. This CDR3 region has 13 residues. Germline-derived CDR1 and CDR2 are MNHNY and SVGAGI (reference sequence). V was trimmed by 2 bases and J by 4 bases, leaving 9 bases between them. CDR3 sequence (DNA): TGTGCCAGCAGTTACGAACCACCTTACGAGCAGTACTTC. Translating gives CASSYEPPYEQYF.

J is TRBJ1-6 and V is TRBV9, with TRBD1 as a possible D gene (5 bases). With 4 bases removed from V and 9 bases from J, the gap between germline ends came to 20 bases. The germline V gene has CDR1 SGDLS and CDR2 YYNGEE. The CDR3 spans 16 residues. The CDR3 DNA follows: TGTGCCAGCAGCACTCACCGGGACGGGGCCGTTTCACCCCTCCACTTT. Translating gives CASSTHRDGAVSPLHF. The full variable domain, with the rest looked up from reference TRBV9 and TRBJ1-6, is DSGVTQTPKHLITATGQRVTLRCSPRSGDLSVYWYQQSLDQGLQFLIQYYNGEERAKGNILERFSAQQFPDLHSELNLSSLELGDSALYFCASSTHRDGAVSPLHFGNGTRLTVT.